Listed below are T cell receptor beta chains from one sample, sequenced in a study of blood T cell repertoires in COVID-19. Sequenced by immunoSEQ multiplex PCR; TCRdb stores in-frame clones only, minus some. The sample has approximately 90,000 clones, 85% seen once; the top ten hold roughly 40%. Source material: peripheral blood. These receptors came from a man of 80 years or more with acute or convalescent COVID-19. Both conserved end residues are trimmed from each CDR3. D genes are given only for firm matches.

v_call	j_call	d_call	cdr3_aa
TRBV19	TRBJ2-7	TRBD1	ATHGTGHSYEQY
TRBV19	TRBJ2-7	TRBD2	ASSKLEAGGSREQY
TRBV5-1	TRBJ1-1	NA	ASSLGRGNTEAF
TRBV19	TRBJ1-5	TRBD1	ASSTTGTGGTQPQH
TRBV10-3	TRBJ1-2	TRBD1	ATQPGQGFYGYT
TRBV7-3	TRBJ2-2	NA	ASSPRRTGELF
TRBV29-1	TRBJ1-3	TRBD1	SVVGQGVGNTIY
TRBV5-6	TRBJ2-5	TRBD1	ASSPGTGVQETQY
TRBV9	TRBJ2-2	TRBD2	ASHSGTNRGTGELF
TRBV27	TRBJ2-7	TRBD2	ASSLGTSRDSYEQY
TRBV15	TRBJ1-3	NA	ATSRVLGSGNTIY
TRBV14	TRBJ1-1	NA	ASSLSGTRTEAF
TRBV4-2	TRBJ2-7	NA	ASSQVGLAVYEQY
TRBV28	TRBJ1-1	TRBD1	ASGGQYTEAF
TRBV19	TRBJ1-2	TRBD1	ASSRQGNNYGYT
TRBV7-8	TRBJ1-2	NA	ASSPSTANYGYT
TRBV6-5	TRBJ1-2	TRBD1	ASSRGTGGEEGYT
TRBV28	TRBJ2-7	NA	ASTRGWSSYEQY
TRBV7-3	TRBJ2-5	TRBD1	ASSLRPDRGGQTQY
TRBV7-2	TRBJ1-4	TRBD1	ASSSQTGANEKLF
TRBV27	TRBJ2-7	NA	ASSQNSYEQY
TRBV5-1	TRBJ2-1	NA	ASSIPSNTDEQF
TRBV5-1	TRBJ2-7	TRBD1	ASSPGTGGIYEQY
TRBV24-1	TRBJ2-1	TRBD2	ATSDFVAGQSIEQF
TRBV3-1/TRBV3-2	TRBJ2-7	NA	ASSPFGSEQY
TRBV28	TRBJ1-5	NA	ASSLDGYGNQPQH
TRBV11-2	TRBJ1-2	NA	ASSHPGETLRGYT
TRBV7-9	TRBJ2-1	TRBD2	ASRGREGYNEQF
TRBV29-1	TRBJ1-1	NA	SVTDIYYLPGDL
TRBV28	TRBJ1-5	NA	ASSLLSRSSGPQH
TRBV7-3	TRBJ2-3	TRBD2	ASSLSGRRTDTQY
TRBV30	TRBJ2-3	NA	TWSVARFTDTQY
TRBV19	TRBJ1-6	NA	ASGEFEDSPLH
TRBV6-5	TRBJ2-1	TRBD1	ASSPGTGGGEQF
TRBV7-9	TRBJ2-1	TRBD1	ASRVGTGNMEIYNEQF
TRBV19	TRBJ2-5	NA	ASRDQGIEETQY
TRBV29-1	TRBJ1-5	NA	SVAVGNQPQH
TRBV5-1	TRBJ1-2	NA	ASSLDGREYGYT
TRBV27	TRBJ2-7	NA	ASSLALGQAFEQY
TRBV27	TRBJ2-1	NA	ASSPRGLTYNEQF
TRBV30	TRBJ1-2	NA	AWSVNFLANYGYT